This T cell receptor beta chain was sequenced in a study of shared clonotypes between healthy human individuals. Study observations and caveats: Naive subsets usually exceeded memory subsets in estimated richness. Rarefaction showed sorted-subset sequencing was incomplete despite large depth. A few donors held approximately 4.5% of naive CD4 clonotypes in common.

J was trimmed by 3 bases and V by 1 base; bases with no gene match: 6. CDR3 size: 15 residues. Germline V gene data show CDR1 as MGHRA and CDR2 as YSYEKL. This table comes from immunoSEQ multiplex PCR, and its TCRdb copy is limited to in-frame clones, with some not included. In the table there are about 580,000 clones, 98% of which are singletons. A word on this clone: Its antigen is still unknown.

CD45RO-negative, CCR7-selected cells formed the naive CD8 fraction, which excluded terminally differentiated effector memory CD45RA+ cells. The rearrangement uses TRBV4-1 and TRBJ2-7; 7 nucleotides align to TRBD2. Sequencing was performed on naive CD8+ T cells sorted from blood. The sequence was collected from a man younger than 45 in good health. In nucleotides, the CDR3 is TGCGCCAGCAGCCAAGCGGGGGGAACCTTCTACGAGCAGTACTTC. Amino acid sequence: CASSQAGGTFYEQYF.